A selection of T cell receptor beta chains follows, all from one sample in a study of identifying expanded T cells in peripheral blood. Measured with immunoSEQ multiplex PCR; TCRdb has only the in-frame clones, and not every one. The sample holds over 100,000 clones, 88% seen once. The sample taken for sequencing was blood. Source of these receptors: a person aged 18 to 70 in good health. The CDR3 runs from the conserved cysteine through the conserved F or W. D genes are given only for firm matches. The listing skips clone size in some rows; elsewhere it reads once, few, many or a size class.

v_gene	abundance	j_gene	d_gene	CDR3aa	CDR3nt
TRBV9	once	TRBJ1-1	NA	CASSVEIGPTEAFF	TGTGCCAGCAGCGTAGAAATAGGCCCCACTGAAGCTTTCTTT
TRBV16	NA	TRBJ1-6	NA	CASSQLFGEAPLHF	TGTGCCAGCAGCCAATTGTTCGGGGAGGCACCCCTCCACTTT
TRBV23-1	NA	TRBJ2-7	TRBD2	CASSQNPARTSGKRYEQYF	TGCGCCAGCAGTCAAAACCCTGCACGGACTAGCGGGAAACGGTACGAGCAGTACTTC
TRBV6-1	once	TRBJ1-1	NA	CASSEYSDGNTEAFF	TGTGCCAGCAGTGAATACAGTGACGGGAACACTGAAGCTTTCTTT
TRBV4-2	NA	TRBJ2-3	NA	CASSPRGTDTQYF	TGTGCCAGCAGTCCAAGAGGTACAGATACGCAGTATTTT
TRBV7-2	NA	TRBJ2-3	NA	CASSQSGTSTDTQYF	TGTGCCAGCAGCCAATCCGGGACTAGCACAGATACGCAGTATTTT
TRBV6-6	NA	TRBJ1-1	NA	CASSDNTEAFF	TGTGCCAGCAGTGATAACACTGAAGCTTTCTTT
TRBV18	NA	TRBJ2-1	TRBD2	CASSPLAGAYNEQFF	TGTGCCAGCTCACCATTAGCGGGAGCCTACAATGAGCAGTTCTTC
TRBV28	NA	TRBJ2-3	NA	CASSFFRRDFTDTQYF	TGTGCCAGCAGTTTTTTTCGCCGGGATTTCACAGATACGCAGTATTTT
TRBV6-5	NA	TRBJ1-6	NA	CASRSRRGVGSPLHF	TGTGCCAGCAGGTCCCGACGAGGGGTAGGTTCACCCCTCCACTTT
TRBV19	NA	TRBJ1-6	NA	CASSMRSLTGSHNSPLHF	TGTGCCAGTAGTATGAGATCCCTTACAGGGTCCCATAATTCACCCCTCCACTTT
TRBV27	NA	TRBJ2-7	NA	CASSSRARPLKNSHEQYF	TGTGCCAGCAGTTCTCGGGCAAGACCCCTTAAAAACTCCCACGAGCAGTACTTC
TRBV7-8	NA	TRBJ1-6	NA	CASSLVGPDGNSPLHF	TGTGCCAGCAGCTTAGTAGGGCCGGACGGGAATTCACCCCTCCACTTT
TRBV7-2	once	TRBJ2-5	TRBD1	CASSARTGGSQTQYF	TGTGCCAGCAGCGCCAGGACAGGGGGTAGTCAGACCCAGTACTTC
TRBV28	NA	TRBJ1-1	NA	CATIGRHTEAFF	TGTGCCACAATCGGCAGGCACACTGAAGCTTTCTTT
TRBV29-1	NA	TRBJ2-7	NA	CSGAGDSYEQYF	TGCAGCGGGGCGGGGGACAGCTACGAGCAGTACTTC
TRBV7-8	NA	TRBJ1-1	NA	CASSLGRGNTEAFF	TGTGCCAGCAGCTTAGGCCGGGGGAACACTGAAGCTTTCTTT
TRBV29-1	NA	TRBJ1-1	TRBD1	CSVDDRGRNTEAFF	TGCAGCGTTGACGACAGGGGACGGAACACTGAAGCTTTCTTT
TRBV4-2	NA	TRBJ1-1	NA	CASSHPREDTEAFF	TGTGCCAGCAGCCATCCCAGGGAAGACACTGAAGCTTTCTTT
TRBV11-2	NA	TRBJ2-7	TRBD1	CASSLGAGGYEQYF	TGTGCCAGCAGCTTAGGGGCAGGGGGTTACGAGCAGTACTTC
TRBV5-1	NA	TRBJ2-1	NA	CASSLLGGQGNEQFF	TGCGCCAGCAGCTTGCTAGGAGGGCAGGGCAATGAGCAGTTCTTC
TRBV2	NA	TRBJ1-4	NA	CASKGFEKLFF	TGTGCCAGCAAGGGGTTTGAAAAACTGTTTTTT
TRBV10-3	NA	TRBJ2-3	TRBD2	CAISGWGGISKDTQYF	TGTGCCATCAGTGGCTGGGGGGGGATCTCTAAAGATACGCAGTATTTT
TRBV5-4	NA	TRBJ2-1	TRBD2	CASTGLFNEQFF	TGTGCCAGCACGGGACTATTCAATGAGCAGTTCTTC
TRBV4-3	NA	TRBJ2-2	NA	CASSQDRDPRGTGELFF	TGCGCCAGCAGCCAAGATAGGGACCCACGGGGCACCGGGGAGCTGTTTTTT
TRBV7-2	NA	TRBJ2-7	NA	CASSARDSLDRIYEQYF	TGTGCCAGCAGCGCGCGGGACTCCCTAGATCGGATCTACGAGCAGTACTTC
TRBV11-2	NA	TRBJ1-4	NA	CASSLDTRPNEKLFF	TGTGCCAGCAGCTTAGATACGCGACCTAATGAAAAACTGTTTTTT
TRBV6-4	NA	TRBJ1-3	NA	CASSDSDSSGNTIYF	TGTGCCAGCAGTGACTCGGATAGCTCTGGAAACACCATATATTTT
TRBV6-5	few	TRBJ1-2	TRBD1	CASWGTGWNYGYTF	TGTGCCAGCTGGGGGACAGGGTGGAACTATGGCTACACCTTC
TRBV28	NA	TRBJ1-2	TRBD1	CASQDDRERDTF	TGTGCCAGCCAGGACGACAGGGAGAGAGACACCTTC
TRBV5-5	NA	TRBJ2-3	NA	CASSGRGADTQYF	TGTGCCAGCAGCGGGAGGGGGGCAGATACGCAGTATTTT
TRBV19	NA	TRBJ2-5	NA	CASSIERRRETQYF	TGTGCCAGTAGCATCGAGCGCCGGAGGGAGACCCAGTACTTC
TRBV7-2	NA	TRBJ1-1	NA	CASSALGSNTEAFF	TGTGCCAGCAGCGCTCTAGGATCGAACACTGAAGCTTTCTTT
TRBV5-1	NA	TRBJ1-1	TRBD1	CASSLIGTGDTEAFF	TGCGCCAGCAGCTTGATCGGGACAGGGGACACTGAAGCTTTCTTT
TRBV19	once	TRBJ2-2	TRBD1	CASSIEGQGFTGELFF	TGTGCCAGTAGTATAGAGGGACAGGGGTTCACCGGGGAGCTGTTTTTT
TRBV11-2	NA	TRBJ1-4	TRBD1	CASSLGGTGGGKLFF	TGTGCCAGCAGCTTAGGAGGGACAGGGGGCGGAAAACTGTTTTTT
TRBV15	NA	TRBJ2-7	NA	CATSRSGAYEQYF	TGTGCCACCAGCCGATCGGGTGCGTACGAGCAGTACTTC
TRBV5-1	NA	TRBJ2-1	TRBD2	CASSLVLAGVVNEQFF	TGCGCCAGCAGCTTAGTCCTAGCGGGAGTAGTAAATGAGCAGTTCTTC
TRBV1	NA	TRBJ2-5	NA	CTSSLLPGLAGAKDQETQYF	TGCACCAGCAGCCTCCTCCCGGGACTAGCGGGGGCCAAGGATCAAGAGACCCAGTACTTC
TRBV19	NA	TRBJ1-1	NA	CATLMGPANTEAFF	TGTGCCACCCTAATGGGGCCGGCGAACACTGAAGCTTTCTTT
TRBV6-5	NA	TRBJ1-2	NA	CASSSDRGYTF	TGTGCCAGCAGTTCGGACCGTGGCTACACCTTC
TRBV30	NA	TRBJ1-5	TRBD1	CAWSPRQGMVGNQPQHF	TGTGCCTGGAGTCCAAGACAGGGGATGGTTGGCAATCAGCCCCAGCATTTT
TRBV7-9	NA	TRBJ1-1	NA	CASTPKANTEAFF	TGTGCCAGCACCCCTAAGGCGAACACTGAAGCTTTCTTT
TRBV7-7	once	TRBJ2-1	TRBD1	CASSLGGQGVQFF	TGTGCCAGCAGCTTAGGTGGACAGGGGGTCCAGTTCTTC
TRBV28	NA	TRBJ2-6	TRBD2	CASSLIGLAGAETNVLTF	TGTGCCAGCAGTTTAATCGGACTAGCGGGAGCTGAAACCAACGTCCTGACTTTC
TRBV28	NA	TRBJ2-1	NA	CASSLWDSYNEQFF	TGTGCCAGCAGTTTATGGGACAGCTACAATGAGCAGTTCTTC
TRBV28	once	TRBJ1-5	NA	CASSSQRQLLSNQPQHF	TGTGCCAGCAGTTCACAGAGACAGTTATTAAGCAATCAGCCCCAGCATTTT
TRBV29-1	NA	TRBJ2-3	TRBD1	CSVRGVQGASSSTDTQYF	TGCAGCGTTCGAGGGGTGCAGGGGGCGTCCTCTAGCACAGATACGCAGTATTTT
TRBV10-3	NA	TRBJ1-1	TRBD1	CAISGTGGEAFF	TGTGCCATCAGTGGGACAGGAGGGGAAGCTTTCTTT